These 8 T cell receptor beta chains came from one sample sequenced in a study of blood T cells in healthy people across ages. Together with a sample-barcoded 5' primer, a J-beta primer mix was included in a second PCR lasting roughly 6 to 12 cycles. Each CDR3 protein gets one entry after TCRdb re-called the 5' RACE reads with MiXCR. The repertoire holds some 890,000 distinct CDR3 sequences, with almost 30% as singletons. This same sample was also part of a study on T cells of mothers and their children.

The material sequenced was blood. The receptors originated from a woman in her thirties or forties in good health.

This clonotype has more than one count but fewer than ten. V gene TRBV28 combines with J gene TRBJ1-4, with 8 positions matching TRBD1. Per the germline V gene, CDR1 is MDHEN and CDR2 is SYDVKM. V lost 5 bases, J lost 0 bases, and 8 bases stayed unmatched. The CDR3 has 17 amino acids. The CDR3 DNA is TGTGCCAGCAGTCATCCGGGACAGGCCTCAACTAATGAAAAACTGTTTTTT. As protein: CASSHPGQASTNEKLFF.

This clonotype appeared many times. In DNA form, the CDR3 reads TGTGCCAGCAGTTCGCTCACCTCAGGGTCGCGCGAGCAGTACTTC. It encodes CASSSLTSGSREQYF. V gene TRBV12-3 or TRBV12-4 combines with J gene TRBJ2-7; D might be TRBD1 (5 bases). This CDR3 is 15 amino acids long. The germline V and J ends were trimmed by 4 bases and 6 bases, with 19 bases remaining between them.

This clonotype was counted ten times or more. This chain links TRBV9 with TRBJ2-7; no clear D. The length of the CDR3 is 13 residues. The V and J ends lost 5 bases and 1 base respectively, with 10 bases between them. Germline V gene lookup returns CDR1 SGDLS and CDR2 YYNGEE. The CDR3 nucleotides read TGTGCCAGCAGTGTCGACGGATCCTACGAGCAGTACTTC. Translation: CASSVDGSYEQYF.

This clonotype was detected a few times. The V call is TRBV5-1, the J call TRBJ1-5; D gene unclear. The germline V gene encodes CDR1 SGHRS and CDR2 YFSETQ. The germline V and J ends were trimmed by 0 bases and 3 bases, with 13 bases remaining between them. CDR3 length: 16 amino acids. The CDR3 spells CASSLDVSGNNQPQHF. The CDR3 DNA is TGCGCCAGCAGCTTGGATGTCTCTGGTAACAATCAGCCCCAGCATTTT.

Notes on this clonotype: A much bigger clone sits one base away, suggesting this may be a read error. The chain employs TRBV7-2 and TRBJ2-5; D gene uncertain. CDR1 is SGHTA and CDR2 is FQGNSA in the germline V gene. The CDR3 consists of 14 residues. V gave up 0 bases and J gave up 11 bases, with 16 bases separating them. The CDR3, as DNA: TGTGCCAGCAGCTTAGCCATCTGGGGAAATGAGCAGTACTTC. Translating gives CASSLAIWGNEQYF.

Note on this clonotype: A junction boundary mismatches the germline segment, possibly from a read error. The CDR3 coding sequence is TGTGCTAGCAGCTTAGCACTAGCCCCCACAGATACGCAGTATTTT. Amino acids: CASSLALAPTDTQYF. V gene TRBV7-7 combines with J gene TRBJ2-3, with D possibly TRBD2 on 6 matching bases. Germline V gene sequence: CDR1 SSHAT, CDR2 FNYEAQ (reference sequence). The CDR3 spans 15 residues.

The gene calls are TRBV28 and TRBJ2-7, with D unclear. Germline lookup yields CDR1 MDHEN and CDR2 SYDVKM. CDR3 length equals 12 residues. V was cut by 5 bases and J by 3 bases, with 8 bases left in between. CDR3 DNA: TGTGCCAGCAGTGGGCCGGGCTACGAGCAGTACTTC. Translation: CASSGPGYEQYF. The full variable domain, completed using reference TRBV28 and TRBJ2-7, is DVKVTQSSRYLVKRTGEKVFLECVQDMDHENMFWYRQDPGLGLRLIYFSYDVKMKEKGDIPEGYSVSREKKERFSLILESASTNQTSMYLCASSGPGYEQYFGPGTRLTVT.

This clonotype was counted a few times. V is TRBV9 and J is TRBJ2-1; D is possibly TRBD1 (7 bases). Looked up from germline, CDR1 is SGDLS and CDR2 is YYNGEE. Trimming pared 3 bases from V and 9 bases from J, leaving 22 bases between. CDR3 length equals 16 residues. The CDR3 spells CASSETPQGGKGEQFF. CDR3 coding DNA: TGTGCCAGCAGCGAGACCCCCCAGGGGGGAAAGGGTGAGCAGTTCTTC.